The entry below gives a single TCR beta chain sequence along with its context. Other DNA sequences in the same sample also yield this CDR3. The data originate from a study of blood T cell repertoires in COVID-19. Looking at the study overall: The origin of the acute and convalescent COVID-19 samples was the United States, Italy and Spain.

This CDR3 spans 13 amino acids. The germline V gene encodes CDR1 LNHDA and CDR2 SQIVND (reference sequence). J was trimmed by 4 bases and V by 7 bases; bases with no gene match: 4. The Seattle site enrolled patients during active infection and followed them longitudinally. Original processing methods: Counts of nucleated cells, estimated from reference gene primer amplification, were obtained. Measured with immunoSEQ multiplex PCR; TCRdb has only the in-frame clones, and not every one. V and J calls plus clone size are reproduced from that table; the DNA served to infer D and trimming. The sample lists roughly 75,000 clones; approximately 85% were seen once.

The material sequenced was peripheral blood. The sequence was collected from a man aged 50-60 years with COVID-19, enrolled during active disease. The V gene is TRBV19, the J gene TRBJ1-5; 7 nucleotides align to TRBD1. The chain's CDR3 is CASNRDSNQPQHF. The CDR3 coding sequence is TGTGCCAGTAACCGGGACAGTAATCAGCCCCAGCATTTT. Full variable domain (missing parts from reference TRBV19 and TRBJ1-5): DGGITQSPKYLFRKEGQNVTLSCEQNLNHDAMYWYRQDPGQGLRLIYYSQIVNDFQKGDIAEGYSVSREKKESFPLTVTSAQKNPTAFYLCASNRDSNQPQHFGDGTRLSIL.